The rows below give T cell receptor beta chains drawn from one sample of a study of blood T cell repertoires in COVID-19. The protocol was immunoSEQ multiplex PCR, while the TCRdb copy is restricted to in-frame clones and leaves out a portion. Of approximately 84,000 clones in the sample, about 77% were seen once. Sequencing was done on a sample of peripheral blood. These receptors all come from a human donor in a cohort sampled during active COVID-19. The CDR3 runs from the conserved cysteine through the conserved F or W. A D gene is named only where the DNA matches it firmly. Some rows have no size entry. The others give once, few or many, or a class for an expanded clone.

- - TRBJ2-5 TRBV5-4 TGTGCCAGCAGCGACGGACAGAGACAAGAGACCCAGTACTTC CASSDGQRQETQYF
- TRBD1 TRBJ2-7 TRBV5-1 TGCGCCAGCAGCTCCGGACAGGGGAACTACGAGCAGTACTTC CASSSGQGNYEQYF
- TRBD1 TRBJ1-5 TRBV24-1 TGTGCCACCAGCAGGGGGTGGGGTCAGCCCCAGCATTTT CATSRGWGQPQHF
- - TRBJ2-3 TRBV29-1 TGCAGCGTCGATACAGGGTCAGATACGCAGTATTTT CSVDTGSDTQYF
few TRBD2 TRBJ2-7 TRBV18 TGTGCCAGCTCACCCCCGGGACTAGCGGGAGGGCCGGGAGAGCAGTACTTC CASSPPGLAGGPGEQYF
- TRBD1 TRBJ2-3 TRBV28 TGTGCCAGCAGGCCACCGGGACAGTCGAGCACAGATACGCAGTATTTT CASRPPGQSSTDTQYF
- - TRBJ1-5 TRBV28 TGTGCCAGCAGTTACGTGAAGGGGCTTAGCAATCAGCCCCAGCATTTT CASSYVKGLSNQPQHF
- - TRBJ1-1 TRBV6-1 TGTGCCAGCAGTGAAGACAGGTTAAGGTACACTGAAGCTTTCTTT CASSEDRLRYTEAFF
- TRBD1 TRBJ1-4 TRBV13 TGTGCCAGCAGCTTGCGGACAGGGGATATAACTAATGAAAAACTGTTTTTT CASSLRTGDITNEKLFF
- TRBD2 TRBJ2-5 TRBV29-1 TGCAGCGTTGATTCAGCGGGGGATAGAGAGACCCAGTACTTC CSVDSAGDRETQYF
- - TRBJ1-2 TRBV27 TGTGCCAGCAGGGAGACAGGCCTTACCTATGGCTACACCTTC CASRETGLTYGYTF
- TRBD1 TRBJ2-5 TRBV5-6 TGTGCCAGCAGCATCAGGGGGCCCCAAGAGACCCAGTACTTC CASSIRGPQETQYF
once - TRBJ2-7 TRBV5-1 TGCGCCAGCAGCCCGCCCGGAGGACCCGACGTTAACGAGCAGTACTTC CASSPPGGPDVNEQYF
once TRBD1 TRBJ1-5 TRBV5-3 TGTGCCAGAAGCAGCAGCCGGGACAGACTTAAGGTAGAAGATCGAAATCAGCCCCAGCATTTT CARSSSRDRLKVEDRNQPQHF
- TRBD1 TRBJ1-5 TRBV29-1 TGCAGCGTTGCGGCAGGGGGCGTGAATCAGCCCCAGCATTTT CSVAAGGVNQPQHF
- - TRBJ1-2 TRBV5-6 TGTGCCAGCAGCTTTTACAGGGAGAACTATGGCTACACCTTC CASSFYRENYGYTF
- - TRBJ1-1 TRBV28 TGTGCCAGCAGTCTTACAGGGATAGGGGACACTGAAGCTTTCTTT CASSLTGIGDTEAFF
medium-sized TRBD2 TRBJ2-7 TRBV3-1/TRBV3-2 TGTGCCAGCAGCCCTCGGACTAGCGGGAGGGCCGGTTGGTCCTACGAGCAGTACTTC CASSPRTSGRAGWSYEQYF
- TRBD2 TRBJ2-1 TRBV27 TGTGCCAGCAGTTTATGGGGACTAGCGGGAGTGAATGAGCAGTTCTTC CASSLWGLAGVNEQFF
many TRBD1 TRBJ1-4 TRBV18 TGTGCCAGCTCACCGGGACAGGGGTCGGCCGAAAAACTGTTTTTT CASSPGQGSAEKLFF
- - TRBJ2-4 TRBV2 TGTGCCACCGGGGAGGGGGGCCACAAAAACATTCAGTACTTC CATGEGGHKNIQYF
- TRBD2 TRBJ2-1 TRBV5-1 TGCGCCAGCAGCTTGATGGCGACTAGCTCCAACAGTGAGCAGTTCTTC CASSLMATSSNSEQFF
- - TRBJ2-1 TRBV5-6 TGTGCCAGCAGCTTTGAGGTAAGCTCCTACAATGAGCAGTTCTTC CASSFEVSSYNEQFF
- - TRBJ2-2 TRBV28 TGTGCCAGCAGTTCGAGAGGCATTGGCTATACGAACACCGGGGAGCTGTTTTTT CASSSRGIGYTNTGELFF
- TRBD2 TRBJ2-7 TRBV3-1/TRBV3-2 TGTGCCAGCAGCCCCGGACTAGCGGGAGGATACGAGCAGTACTTC CASSPGLAGGYEQYF
- - TRBJ2-2 TRBV6-4 TGTGCCAGCAGTAGGGGGAACACCGGGGAGCTGTTTTTT CASSRGNTGELFF
- TRBD1 TRBJ2-2 TRBV6-5 TGTGCCAGCATTCCGGGACAGAGATACACCGGGGAGCTGTTTTTT CASIPGQRYTGELFF
- - TRBJ1-1 TRBV2 TGTGCCAGCAGTGAACAGGGGAACACTGAAGCTTTCTTT CASSEQGNTEAFF
- - TRBJ2-3 TRBV30 TGTGCCTGGACGCGGGGACCCACAGATACGCAGTATTTT CAWTRGPTDTQYF
- TRBD2 TRBJ2-5 TRBV5-1 TGCGCCAGCAGCTCAACCGGGACTAGTATGGCGGAGACCCAGTACTTC CASSSTGTSMAETQYF
- - TRBJ2-7 TRBV6-1 TGTGCCAGCAGTGAAGTCAGGGGTCCCCGCGAGCAGTACTTC CASSEVRGPREQYF
- TRBD2 TRBJ2-1 TRBV10-3 TGTGCCATCAGTCAACAGGCGGGAGCCTACAATGAGCAGTTCTTC CAISQQAGAYNEQFF
- - TRBJ1-1 TRBV28 TGTGCCAGCCGTCAGAATTTTGAAGCTTTCTTT CASRQNFEAFF
- - TRBJ2-1 TRBV7-9 TGTGCCAGCAGCGCTTCTGTCAGGGGAGAGTCCTACAATGAGCAGTTCTTC CASSASVRGESYNEQFF
- - TRBJ2-6 TRBV7-9 TGTGCCAGCAGCCCCAGACGGGACTCTTCCTCTGGGGCCAACGTCCTGACTTTC CASSPRRDSSSGANVLTF
- - TRBJ1-4 TRBV30 TGTGCCTGGAGTGGTTCCGTGAGTGAAAAACTGTTTTTT CAWSGSVSEKLFF
- TRBD1 TRBJ2-1 TRBV7-6 TGTGCCAGCAGCGATAGGACAGGGGGGCGGGATGAGCAGTTCTTC CASSDRTGGRDEQFF
once - TRBJ2-5 TRBV11-2 TGTGCCAGCAGCGCCCAGGGGCTACAAGAGACCCAGTACTTC CASSAQGLQETQYF
- - TRBJ2-7 TRBV4-1 TGCGCCAGCAGCCAAGGCGGACAGACCTACGAGCAGTACTTC CASSQGGQTYEQYF
- TRBD2 TRBJ2-1 TRBV27 TGTGCCAGCAGTTCGCCTAGCGGGAGATACAATGAGCAGTTCTTC CASSSPSGRYNEQFF
- TRBD1 TRBJ2-7 TRBV6-6 TGTGCCAGCAGTTCCGGGACAGGGAGGGACGAGCAGTACTTC CASSSGTGRDEQYF
- - TRBJ2-7 TRBV3-1/TRBV3-2 TGTGCCAGCAGCCAAGATTTGTCAATCATCGGGGGCGAGCAGTACTTC CASSQDLSIIGGEQYF
- TRBD2 TRBJ2-5 TRBV3-1/TRBV3-2 TGTGCCAGCAGCCAAGTAGCGGGAGATGTGACCCAGTACTTC CASSQVAGDVTQYF
- - TRBJ2-3 TRBV10-3 TGTGCCATCAGTTCCGCGGGGACTAGCACAGATACGCAGTATTTT CAISSAGTSTDTQYF
few - TRBJ1-3 TRBV28 TGTGCCAGCAGTTCCCTCGGGACAACAGCTGGAAACACCATATATTTT CASSSLGTTAGNTIYF
- - TRBJ1-5 TRBV12-1 TGTGCCAGCAGCCGGGACACATCCCTTGAGAAGAGCAATCAGCCCCAGCATTTT CASSRDTSLEKSNQPQHF
- TRBD1 TRBJ2-5 TRBV2 TGTGCCAGCAGTGAGGACAGGCCACAAGAGACCCAGTACTTC CASSEDRPQETQYF
- - TRBJ2-5 TRBV28 TGTGCCAGCAGTGACTCTAGTCTAGAGACCCAGTACTTC CASSDSSLETQYF
- TRBD2 TRBJ2-1 TRBV25-1 TGTGCCAGCAGGATGGGACTAGCGGGAGAACAGCAGTTCTTC CASRMGLAGEQQFF
many TRBD2 TRBJ2-3 TRBV19 TGTGCCACCAGTAGGTCCCCTAGCGGGAGGTCCACAGATACGCAGTATTTT CATSRSPSGRSTDTQYF
few TRBD2 TRBJ2-7 TRBV6-5 TGTGCCAGCAGTTTACATAGCGGGAGCGCCCCCGAGCAGTACTTC CASSLHSGSAPEQYF
- TRBD2 TRBJ2-1 TRBV7-3 TGTGCCAGCAGCTATAGCGGGAGAGCGTTGGGTAATGAGCAGTTCTTC CASSYSGRALGNEQFF
few TRBD1 TRBJ2-5 TRBV6-5 TGTGCCAGCACTTCCGGGACAGCGATTTCAGAGACCCAGTACTTC CASTSGTAISETQYF
few - TRBJ2-2 TRBV7-6 TGTGCCAGCAGCCGGACGACAGTTTGGGCCGGGGAGCTGTTTTTT CASSRTTVWAGELFF
few TRBD1 TRBJ2-1 TRBV11-2 TGTGCCAGCAGCTTAAGGACAGGAAAGAACAATGAGCAGTTCTTC CASSLRTGKNNEQFF
- TRBD2 TRBJ2-7 TRBV6-6 TGTGCCAGCAGTCCCCGGGCCGGGAGGGCCGACCTTTACGAGCAGTACTTC CASSPRAGRADLYEQYF
- - TRBJ2-7 TRBV11-2 TGTGCCAGCAGCCGGACAGACTCCTACGAGCAGTACTTC CASSRTDSYEQYF
- - TRBJ2-7 TRBV2 TGTGCCAGCAGCCCTAAGGTGGACAGCAGGGACTTC CASSPKVDSRDF